This TCR beta chain is drawn from a study of neurological immune-mediated disorders. The study's findings and limits: Private repertoires in all groups were suggested by the finding that expanded clones across subjects shared no CDR3 amino acid sequences. Levels of TCR clonal expansion peaked in HTLV-1-associated myelopathy and reached their lowest in multiple sclerosis, under those of healthy controls.

Time point: technical triplicate 1. The cells used in sorted libraries, CD4+ or CD8+ T cells, numbered some 1 million. There are many counts of this clonotype. The antigen is not known. It was by 5'RACE with 10-nucleotide random UMIs that the cDNA was made. A single record per CDR3 protein comes from TCRdb applying MiXCR to the 5' RACE reads. The sample carries tens of thousands of distinct CDR3 sequences, about 13% recorded once. Input material: CD4+ T cells from blood. The sequence was collected from a female donor with HTLV-1-associated myelopathy (HAM/TSP).

The CDR3 DNA follows: TGTGCCAGCAGCTTTGGGGGGGCCGGCAATCAGCCCCAGCATTTT. It yields the protein CASSFGGAGNQPQHF. V and J are TRBV5-6 and TRBJ1-5, with D possibly being TRBD1 (6 bases). CDR3 length equals 15 residues. Germline V gene sequence: CDR1 SGHDT, CDR2 YYEEEE. V was cut by 2 bases and J by 2 bases, with 11 bases left in between.